This is a list of T cell receptor beta chains from one sample in a study of shared clonotypes between healthy human individuals. The table came from immunoSEQ multiplex PCR; TCRdb's copy has only in-frame clones and leaves some out. The table records about 1.5 million clones, 98% of them present only once. The sample taken for sequencing was naive CD4+ T cells sorted from blood. The receptors were gathered from a man aged 25-45 years in good health. CDR3s include the opening cysteine and the closing phenylalanine or tryptophan. The order of the fields is J gene, V gene, D gene, CDR3 protein, CDR3 DNA. D genes are given only for firm matches.

>TRBJ2-1|TRBV11-2|.
CASSLGGGWQFF
TGTGCCAGCAGCTTAGGGGGAGGATGGCAGTTCTTC
>TRBJ2-7|TRBV5-1|TRBD2
CASSLLAGLSYEQYF
TGCGCCAGCAGCCTACTAGCGGGACTCTCCTACGAGCAGTACTTC
>TRBJ2-7|TRBV28|TRBD2
CASRLAGVTAGAYEQYF
TGTGCCAGCAGGCTAGCGGGAGTGACAGCCGGAGCCTACGAGCAGTACTTC
>TRBJ2-7|TRBV19|.
CASSNPTKRNEQYF
TGTGCCAGTAGTAATCCAACGAAGCGGAACGAGCAGTACTTC
>TRBJ2-5|TRBV5-8|.
CASSLLGVGETQYF
TGTGCCAGCAGCTTGCTGGGGGTAGGCGAGACCCAGTACTTC
>TRBJ2-2|TRBV28|.
CAVTGTVNTGELFF
TGTGCCGTTACCGGGACTGTGAACACCGGGGAGCTGTTTTTT
>TRBJ2-1|TRBV4-3|.
CASSQGSGGLRNEQFF
TGCGCCAGCAGCCAAGGGTCAGGTGGGCTTAGGAATGAGCAGTTCTTC
>TRBJ1-5|TRBV9|.
CASSVGAGGGNQPQHF
TGTGCCAGCAGCGTAGGTGCGGGGGGCGGCAATCAGCCCCAGCATTTT
>TRBJ2-1|TRBV27|.
CASSLMKPLIYNEQFF
TGTGCCAGCAGTTTAATGAAACCACTAATTTACAATGAGCAGTTCTTC
>TRBJ2-7|TRBV29-1|.
CSVIFRGATDYEQYF
TGCAGCGTGATTTTTCGGGGGGCTACAGACTACGAGCAGTACTTC
>TRBJ2-5|TRBV19|.
CASSATRAGTQYF
TGTGCCAGTAGTGCAACTAGGGCTGGGACCCAGTACTTC
>TRBJ1-1|TRBV29-1|.
CSVDSVRQAEAFF
TGCAGCGTTGATTCGGTCAGGCAGGCTGAAGCTTTCTTT
>TRBJ2-1|TRBV27|.
CASSLRPERIKAHRSSYNEQFF
TGTGCCAGCAGCCTAAGGCCCGAAAGGATCAAGGCACATCGGAGCTCCTACAATGAGCAGTTCTTC
>TRBJ2-7|TRBV5-1|.
CASSGGTIGDEQYF
TGCGCCAGCAGCGGGGGGACGATTGGAGACGAGCAGTACTTC
>TRBJ2-1|TRBV5-1|TRBD1
CASSSGDRGLKGFNEQFF
TGCGCCAGCAGCTCGGGGGACAGGGGGCTTAAGGGCTTCAATGAGCAGTTCTTC
>TRBJ1-2|TRBV6-1|.
CASSEAYRTSYGYTF
TGTGCCAGCAGTGAAGCCTATAGGACAAGTTATGGCTACACCTTC
>TRBJ2-7|TRBV9|TRBD1
CASSVGGQGMTFGEQYF
TGTGCCAGCAGCGTAGGGGGACAGGGAATGACCTTTGGCGAGCAGTACTTC
>TRBJ2-7|TRBV4-2|.
CASSPGASSYEQYF
TGTGCCAGCAGCCCCGGGGCGAGCTCCTACGAGCAGTACTTC
>TRBJ1-2|TRBV4-1|.
CASSHSRQENNYGYTF
TGCGCCAGCAGCCACTCCAGACAGGAGAATAACTATGGCTACACCTTC
>TRBJ1-3|TRBV11-2|.
CASSLAGNTIYF
TGTGCCAGCAGCTTAGCGGGAAACACCATATATTTT